This T cell receptor (beta chain) was observed in a study of STAT5B mutations in CD4+ large granular lymphocyte leukemia. Healthy controls were blood donor buffy coats. About this clone: Its specificity is not known.

The protocol was immunoSEQ multiplex PCR, while the TCRdb copy is restricted to in-frame clones and leaves out a portion. In the table there are tens of thousands of clones, approximately 79% of which are singletons. Findings of the study overall: No patients shared main leukemic clonotypes, though about 24% appeared at low frequency elsewhere. 8/27 top patient clones versus 2/35 control clones were TRBV06-family.

Germline assignment: CDR1 MDHEN and CDR2 SYDVKM. The CDR3 has 14 residues. This chain joins TRBV28 and TRBJ2-5; no definite D call. The end of the DNA aligns better with TRBJ2-7, so the J call may be wrong. The TCR was taken from a human donor in good health. What was sequenced was CD4+ T cells from blood buffy coats. CDR3: CASSHGMTFYEQYF. Written as DNA, the CDR3 is TGTGCCAGCAGCCATGGTATGACGTTCTACGAGCAGTACTTC.